This is a list of T cell receptor beta chains from one sample in a study of cytomegalovirus exposure and HLA in healthy donors. TCRdb's table, derived via immunoSEQ multiplex PCR, lists solely in-frame clones and lacks some. Here the sample spans roughly 100,000 clones, around 60% being singletons. Sequenced: PBMCs. All receptors come from a human donor in good health. Both conserved end residues are part of each CDR3. A D gene is named only where the DNA matches it firmly. Clone size is not always given. Where it is, it says once, few, many or a class for expanded clones.

>-|TRBV9|TRBJ2-7|-
CASSVSGTSYEQYF
TGTGCCAGCAGCGTAAGCGGGACATCCTACGAGCAGTACTTC
>few|TRBV9|TRBJ2-5|-
CANLTPQETQYF
TGTGCCAACCTAACTCCCCAAGAGACCCAGTACTTC
>few|TRBV5-1|TRBJ2-7|TRBD1
CASSLTGVGAYEQYF
TGCGCCAGCAGCTTAACAGGGGTGGGGGCCTACGAGCAGTACTTC
>few|TRBV5-6|TRBJ2-2|TRBD1
CASSWGTGVPPGELFF
TGTGCCAGCAGCTGGGGGACAGGGGTTCCCCCCGGGGAGCTGTTTTTT
>-|TRBV12-5|TRBJ2-1|TRBD1
CASGSPGQGSGEQFF
TGTGCTAGTGGTTCGCCGGGACAGGGAAGTGGTGAGCAGTTCTTC
>few|TRBV28|TRBJ2-2|TRBD1
CASSLELGQGRTGELFF
TGTGCCAGCAGTTTAGAACTTGGACAGGGACGGACCGGGGAGCTGTTTTTT
>-|TRBV5-6|TRBJ2-7|-
CASSLGSGWQYF
TGTGCCAGCAGCTTGGGTTCCGGGTGGCAGTACTTC
>-|TRBV5-1|TRBJ2-2|TRBD1
CASKRDSKNTGELFF
TGCGCCAGCAAGAGGGACAGTAAGAACACCGGGGAGCTGTTTTTT
>-|TRBV18|TRBJ2-7|-
CASSLRQTYEQYF
TGTGCCAGCTCACTAAGACAGACCTACGAGCAGTACTTC
>-|TRBV7-9|TRBJ1-1|-
CSSSFSGTEAFF
TGTTCCAGCAGCTTTTCAGGCACTGAAGCTTTCTTT
>-|TRBV7-2|TRBJ2-7|-
CASSKTRRSYEQYF
TGTGCCAGCAGCAAAACACGTCGCTCCTACGAGCAGTACTTC
>-|TRBV6-1|TRBJ1-1|-
CASSPLAEPSAEAFF
TGTGCCAGCAGTCCCCTAGCTGAACCAAGCGCTGAAGCTTTCTTT
>-|TRBV19|TRBJ1-5|TRBD1
CASRETGNNQPQHF
TGTGCCAGTAGGGAGACAGGGAACAATCAGCCCCAGCATTTT
>-|TRBV5-1|TRBJ2-5|-
CASRHSTGMETQYF
TGCGCCAGCAGACATTCAACAGGGATGGAGACCCAGTACTTC
>-|TRBV7-3|TRBJ2-7|TRBD2
CASSLEAGGYYEQYF
TGTGCCAGCAGCTTAGAGGCGGGAGGGTACTACGAGCAGTACTTC
>-|TRBV7-9|TRBJ2-3|-
CASSVDRTQYF
TGTGCCAGCAGCGTAGACCGGACGCAGTATTTT
>-|TRBV15|TRBJ1-1|TRBD1
CATSRAYPGQGVGLNTEAFF
TGTGCCACCAGCAGAGCTTACCCGGGACAGGGAGTCGGGCTGAACACTGAAGCTTTCTTT
>-|TRBV5-6|TRBJ1-5|TRBD1
CASSFGQGHQPQHF
TGTGCCAGCAGCTTCGGACAGGGGCACCAGCCCCAGCATTTT
>few|TRBV6-5|TRBJ2-2|TRBD2
CASQAGTSNTGELFF
TGTGCCAGCCAAGCCGGGACTAGCAACACCGGGGAGCTGTTTTTT
>-|TRBV27|TRBJ1-1|-
CASSLTVNTEAFF
TGTGCCAGCAGCTTGACAGTGAACACTGAAGCTTTCTTT
>-|TRBV5-4|TRBJ2-1|TRBD2
CASSPGTSSYNEQFF
TGTGCCAGCAGTCCCGGGACTAGCTCCTACAATGAGCAGTTCTTC
>-|TRBV27|TRBJ2-3|-
CASNPPEGDTQYF
TGTGCCAGCAACCCCCCCGAGGGAGATACGCAGTATTTT
>-|TRBV6-5|TRBJ1-3|-
CASSYPDSLSGNTIYF
TGTGCCAGCAGTTATCCCGACAGCCTATCTGGAAACACCATATATTTT
>-|TRBV7-6|TRBJ2-5|TRBD2
CASSLGTSGETQYF
TGTGCCAGCAGCTTAGGGACTAGCGGAGAGACCCAGTACTTC
>few|TRBV21-1|TRBJ2-7|-
CASSKERLEGHEQYF
TGTGCCAGCAGCAAAGAGAGACTAGAAGGTCACGAGCAGTACTTC
>-|TRBV28|TRBJ1-3|-
CASSLSGVGNTIYF
TGTGCCAGCAGTTTATCAGGGGTTGGAAACACCATATATTTT
>few|TRBV10-2|TRBJ1-1|TRBD1
CASSESGGRLTEAFF
TGCGCCAGCAGTGAGTCAGGGGGCAGGTTAACTGAAGCTTTCTTT
>-|TRBV4-1|TRBJ2-2|-
CASSQAPNTGELFF
TGCGCCAGCAGCCAGGCCCCTAACACCGGGGAGCTGTTTTTT